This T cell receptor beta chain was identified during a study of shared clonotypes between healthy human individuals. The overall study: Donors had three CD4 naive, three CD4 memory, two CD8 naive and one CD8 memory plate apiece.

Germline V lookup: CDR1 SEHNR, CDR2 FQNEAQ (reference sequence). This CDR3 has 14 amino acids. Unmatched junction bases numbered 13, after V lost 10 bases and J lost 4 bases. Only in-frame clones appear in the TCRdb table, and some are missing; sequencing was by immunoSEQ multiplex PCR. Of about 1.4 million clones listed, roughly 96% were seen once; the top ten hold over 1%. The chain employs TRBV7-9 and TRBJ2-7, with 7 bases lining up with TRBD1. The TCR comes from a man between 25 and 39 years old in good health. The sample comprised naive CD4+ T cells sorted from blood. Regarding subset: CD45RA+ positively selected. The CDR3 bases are TGTGCCAACATGACAGGGTCGTTCTCTTACGAGCAGTACTTC. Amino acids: CANMTGSFSYEQYF. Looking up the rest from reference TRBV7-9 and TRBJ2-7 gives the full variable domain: DTGVSQNPRHKITKRGQNVTFRCDPISEHNRLYWYRQTLGQGPEFLTYFQNEAQLEKSRLLSDRFSAERPKGSFSTLEIQRTEQGDSAMYLCANMTGSFSYEQYFGPGTRLTVT.